The 23 T cell receptor beta chains reported below all come from one sample, sequenced in a study of CD8 T cells in ankylosing spondylitis. TCRdb re-analysed the 5' RACE reads in MiXCR, keeping a single row per CDR3 protein. The repertoire holds 200,000 to 300,000 distinct CDR3 sequences, about 30% seen once, with approximately 4.6% in the top ten. The sequencing sample was made of blood, either unsorted or a sorted T cell fraction (not recorded which). The receptors shown here come from a male donor with ankylosing spondylitis or in good health (not recorded which).

The table lists this clonotype with a count of one. The V gene is TRBV27, the J gene TRBJ2-7, with D unclear. The CDR3 consists of 14 residues. Trimming left V 2 bases short and J 0 bases short, with 8 bases between. The germline CDR1 and CDR2 sequences are MNHEY and SMNVEV (reference sequence). CDR3 coding DNA: TGTGCCAGCAGTTTAAGGGCTAGCTCCTACGAGCAGTACTTC. It specifies CASSLRASSYEQYF.

The genes are TRBV6-5 and TRBJ2-7, with 7 bases fitting TRBD1. The V segment lost 3 bases and the J segment 4 bases; nucleotides outside the gene matches: 9. CDR1 is MNHEY, CDR2 SVGAGI, per germline. The CDR3 runs 15 residues. The CDR3 here is CASSYWTGRGYEQYF. In DNA, the CDR3 is TGTGCCAGCAGTTATTGGACAGGCAGAGGATACGAGCAGTACTTC.

V is TRBV12-3 or TRBV12-4 and J is TRBJ2-2, with D possibly being TRBD1 or TRBD2 (7 bases each). The CDR3 has 15 residues. V lost 5 bases to trimming and J lost 5 bases, with 15 bases between them. CDR3 region: CASSPGGRGTGELFF. CDR3 sequence (DNA): TGTGCCAGCAGTCCAGGGGGGCGGGGGACCGGGGAGCTGTTTTTT.

The chain joins TRBV5-5 to TRBJ1-5, with D perhaps TRBD1 (6 bases). The V end lost 1 base, the J end lost 7 bases, and 15 bases lay between the germline ends. Germline V gene sequence: CDR1 SGHKS, CDR2 YYEKEE (reference sequence). CDR3 size: 15 residues. CDR3: CASSLRGGAGQPQHF. In DNA, the CDR3 is TGTGCCAGCAGCTTGAGGGGGGGGGCTGGGCAGCCCCAGCATTTT.

CDR3 sequence reads: CASSLERGVDNEQFF. The DNA of the CDR3 is TGTGCCAGCAGTTTGGAGCGGGGGGTGGATAATGAGCAGTTCTTC. V and J are TRBV27 and TRBJ2-1, with TRBD2 matching 9 bases. Germline V gene data show CDR1 as MNHEY and CDR2 as SMNVEV (reference sequence). The J segment lost 7 bases and the V segment lost 3 bases, leaving 7 bases of the junction unmatched. The CDR3 covers 15 residues.

The count of this clonotype is one. This sequence joins TRBV7-9 and TRBJ2-7; D not resolved. The V and J ends lost 5 bases and 2 bases respectively, with 10 bases between them. This CDR3 has 13 amino acids. The germline V gene encodes CDR1 SEHNR and CDR2 FQNEAQ (reference sequence). The CDR3 region has the DNA TGTGCCAGCAGCAAGGACGGTGCCTACGAGCAGTACTTC. Its translation is CASSKDGAYEQYF.

The chain has TRBV25-1 and TRBJ2-5, with a tentative D call TRBD1 (5 bases). Per germline, CDR1 MGHDK and CDR2 SYGVNS. This CDR3 has 14 residues. Trimming pared 3 bases from V and 2 bases from J, leaving 10 bases between. The CDR3 reads CASSEVGAQETQYF. CDR3 DNA sequence: TGTGCCAGCAGTGAGGTAGGGGCTCAAGAGACCCAGTACTTC. Together with reference TRBV25-1 and TRBJ2-5, the CDR3 gives the full variable domain: EADIYQTPRYLVIGTGKKITLECSQTMGHDKMYWYQQDPGMELHLIHYSYGVNSTEKGDLSSESTVSRIRTEHFPLTLESARPSHTSQYLCASSEVGAQETQYFGPGTRLLVL.

V gene TRBV7-3 combines with J gene TRBJ2-1; D is possibly TRBD1 or TRBD2 (5 bases each). Trimming cost V 1 base and J 7 bases, with 11 bases left between them. The CDR3 has 14 amino acids. Germline V gene lookup returns CDR1 SGHTA and CDR2 FQGTGA. This CDR3 reads CASSLSVWGNEQFF. The CDR3, as DNA: TGTGCCAGCAGCTTAAGTGTGTGGGGGAATGAGCAGTTCTTC.

This clonotype was detected a few times. This chain connects TRBV12-3 or TRBV12-4 to TRBJ2-3; D unresolved. Between the trimmed V and J ends, which lost 5 bases and 4 bases, there was a span of 10 bases. The CDR3 has 13 residues. CDR3 protein: CASSPRSADTQYF. DNA for the CDR3: TGTGCCAGCAGTCCCCGCAGCGCAGATACGCAGTATTTT.

The chain combines TRBV12-3 or TRBV12-4 with TRBJ1-3; possible D gene TRBD1, 5 bases. Deletions cut 3 bases from V and 2 bases from J, with 11 bases between. The CDR3 contains 15 residues. CDR3 in DNA: TGTGCCAGCAGTTTCCGGGACGGCCCTGGAAACACCATATATTTT. Amino acid sequence: CASSFRDGPGNTIYF.

This clonotype turned up a few times. The chain combines TRBV5-1 with TRBJ1-6, with D tentatively TRBD1 (6 bases). V lost 1 base and J lost 9, with 17 bases in between. The germline V gene encodes CDR1 SGHRS and CDR2 YFSETQ. The CDR3 totals 16 residues. In nucleotides, the CDR3 is TGCGCCAGCAGCTTGATGGGGGCGAAGGAGGGTTCACCCCTCCACTTT. Residues: CASSLMGAKEGSPLHF.

The rearrangement joins TRBV4-1 to TRBJ2-2; 8 nucleotides match TRBD2. Germline lookup yields CDR1 MGHRA and CDR2 YSYEKL. The CDR3 is 15 amino acids. With V trimmed by 2 bases and J by 6 bases, 5 bases remained unmatched. CDR3 sequence reads: CASSQSGGGPGELFF. Here the CDR3 DNA reads TGCGCCAGCAGCCAAAGCGGGGGAGGTCCCGGGGAGCTGTTTTTT.

The chain uses TRBV20-1 and TRBJ2-5; 9 bases fit TRBD1. The junction had 6 bases not matched to a gene; V was cut back by 6 bases and J by 1 base. Germline-derived CDR1 and CDR2 are DFQATT and SNEGSKA (reference sequence). This CDR3 region has 14 residues. In DNA form, the CDR3 reads TGCAGTGCACCGAGGACAGGGGCCCAAGAGACCCAGTACTTC. Translating gives CSAPRTGAQETQYF.

The table lists this clonotype with a few counts. The CDR3 spells CSVQGTDGFYEQYF. As DNA, the CDR3 is TGCAGCGTGCAAGGTACGGACGGATTCTACGAGCAGTACTTC. V is TRBV29-1 and J is TRBJ2-7; D ambiguous. The germline V gene has CDR1 SQVTM and CDR2 ANQGSEA. Trimming removed 6 bases from V and 3 bases from J, with 18 bases in between. This CDR3 is 14 amino acids long.

V gene TRBV28 combines with J gene TRBJ2-3; no clear D. Trimming removed 3 bases from V and 4 bases from J, with 8 bases in between. Germline V lookup: CDR1 MDHEN, CDR2 SYDVKM. The CDR3 is 13 residues long. DNA of the CDR3: TGTGCCAGCAGTTTCCCAAGAGCAGATACGCAGTATTTT. This translates into CASSFPRADTQYF.

V is TRBV20-1 and J is TRBJ2-2, with D perhaps matching TRBD1 (5 bases). CDR1 and CDR2 from the germline V gene are DFQATT and SNEGSKA (reference sequence). Trimming took 4 bases from V and 3 from J, leaving 15 bases between them. The CDR3 totals 15 residues. For the CDR3, the DNA is TGCAGTGCTACGGCCCGTAGGGGATACACCGGGGAGCTGTTTTTT. Translating gives CSATARRGYTGELFF.

The CDR3 sequence is CSARGGAVGLLYEQYF. CDR3 DNA: TGCAGTGCTAGAGGGGGTGCGGTGGGACTACTCTACGAGCAGTACTTC. V usage is TRBV20-1 and J usage is TRBJ2-7; 7 bases line up with TRBD2. Germline V gene lookup returns CDR1 DFQATT and CDR2 SNEGSKA (reference sequence). This CDR3 is 16 amino acids long. The junction had 12 bases not matched to a gene; V was cut back by 1 base and J by 3 bases.

This clonotype appeared once. This chain connects TRBV4-2 to TRBJ2-5, with a weak D call TRBD2 (5 bases). This CDR3 is 16 amino acids long. V shed 1 base and J shed 1 base, with 13 bases lying between them. Germline CDR1 is LGHNA and CDR2 is YNFKEQ. The CDR3 protein is CASSQGSGGTQETQYF. CDR3 nucleotide sequence: TGTGCCAGCAGCCAAGGGTCTGGAGGCACCCAAGAGACCCAGTACTTC.

The chain is built from TRBV2 and TRBJ2-5; no definite D call. Germline V gene data show CDR1 as SNHLY and CDR2 as FYNNEI. This CDR3 is built from 14 residues. With 3 bases removed from V and 5 bases from J, the gap between germline ends came to 13 bases. In nucleotides, the CDR3 is TGTGCCAGCAGTGATGTTCGAGGTTTCGAGACCCAGTACTTC. This encodes CASSDVRGFETQYF.

The chain has TRBV5-1 and TRBJ2-7, with D possibly TRBD2 on 5 matching bases. With 3 bases removed from V and 3 bases from J, the gap between germline ends came to 10 bases. CDR1 and CDR2 (germline): SGHRS, YFSETQ. The CDR3 spans 13 residues. The CDR3 DNA follows: TGCGCCAGCAGCTCGGACGGGAACTACGAGCAGTACTTC. It translates to CASSSDGNYEQYF.

This clonotype has only a few counts. The V gene is TRBV5-6, the J gene TRBJ2-3; 15 bases fit TRBD2. After removal of 2 bases from V and 3 bases from J, the junction contained 1 base not matched to a gene. Per germline, CDR1 SGHDT and CDR2 YYEEEE. This CDR3 has 16 residues. The CDR3 reads CASSFGTSGGTDTQYF. The CDR3 DNA reads as TGTGCCAGCAGCTTCGGGACTAGCGGGGGGACAGATACGCAGTATTTT.

The rearrangement uses TRBV7-9 and TRBJ1-4; the match to TRBD1 covers 7 bases. V gave up 4 bases and J gave up 3 bases; unmatched junction bases: 2. This CDR3 contains 14 residues. Germline values: CDR1 SEHNR, CDR2 FQNEAQ (reference sequence). CDR3 residues: CASSYTGANEKLFF. CDR3 sequence (DNA): TGTGCCAGCAGCTACACAGGGGCTAATGAAAAACTGTTTTTT. Together with reference TRBV7-9 and TRBJ1-4, the CDR3 gives the full variable domain: DTGVSQNPRHKITKRGQNVTFRCDPISEHNRLYWYRQTLGQGPEFLTYFQNEAQLEKSRLLSDRFSAERPKGSFSTLEIQRTEQGDSAMYLCASSYTGANEKLFFGSGTQLSVL.

The chain links TRBV20-1 to TRBJ2-7; the D is unclear. From germline, CDR1 is DFQATT and CDR2 SNEGSKA (reference sequence). There are 15 residues in the CDR3. V lost 0 bases and J 0 bases, leaving 12 bases between the germline ends. CDR3: CSAREWREPSYEQYF. CDR3 DNA: TGCAGTGCTAGAGAGTGGCGTGAACCCTCCTACGAGCAGTACTTC.